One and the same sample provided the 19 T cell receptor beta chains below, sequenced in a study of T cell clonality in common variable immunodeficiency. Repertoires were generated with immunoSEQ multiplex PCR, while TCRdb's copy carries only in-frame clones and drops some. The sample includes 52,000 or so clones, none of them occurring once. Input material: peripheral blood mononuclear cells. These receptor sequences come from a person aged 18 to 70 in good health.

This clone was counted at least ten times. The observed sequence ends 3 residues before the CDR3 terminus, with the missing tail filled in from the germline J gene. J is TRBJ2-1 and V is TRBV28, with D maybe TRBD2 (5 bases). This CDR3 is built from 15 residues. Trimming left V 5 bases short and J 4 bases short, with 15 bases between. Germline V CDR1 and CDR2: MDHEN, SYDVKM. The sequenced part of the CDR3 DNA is TGTGCCAGCAGTATACCTCTAGCAGCGTACAATGAG. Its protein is CASSIPLAAYNE. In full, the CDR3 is CASSIPLAAYNEQFF.

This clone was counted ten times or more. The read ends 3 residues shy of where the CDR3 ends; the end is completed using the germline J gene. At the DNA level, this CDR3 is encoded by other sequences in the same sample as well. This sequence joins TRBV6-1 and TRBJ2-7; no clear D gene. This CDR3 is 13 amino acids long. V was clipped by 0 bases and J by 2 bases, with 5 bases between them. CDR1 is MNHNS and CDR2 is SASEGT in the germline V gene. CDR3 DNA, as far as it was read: TGTGCCAGCAGTGAAGCGCTAACCTACGAG. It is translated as CASSEALTYE. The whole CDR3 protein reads CASSEALTYEQYF.

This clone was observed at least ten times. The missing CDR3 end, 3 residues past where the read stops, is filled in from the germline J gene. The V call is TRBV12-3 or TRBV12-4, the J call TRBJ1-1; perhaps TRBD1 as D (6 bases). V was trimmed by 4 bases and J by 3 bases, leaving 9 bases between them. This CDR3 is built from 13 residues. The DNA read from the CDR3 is TGTGCCAGCAGTTGGGAGGGGGACACTGAA. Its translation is CASSWEGDTE. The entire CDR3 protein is CASSWEGDTEAFF.

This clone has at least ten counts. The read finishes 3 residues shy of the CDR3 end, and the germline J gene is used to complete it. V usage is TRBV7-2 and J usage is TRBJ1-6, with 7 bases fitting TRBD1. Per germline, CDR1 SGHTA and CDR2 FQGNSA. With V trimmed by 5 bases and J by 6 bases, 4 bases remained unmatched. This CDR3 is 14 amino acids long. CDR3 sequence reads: CASSTGQFNSPLHF. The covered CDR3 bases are TGTGCCAGCAGCACGGGACAGTTTAATTCACCC.

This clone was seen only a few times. The CDR3 bases that were read are TGTGCCAGCAGCTTAGGCGTGGGGGCTTACAATGAG. Translated: CASSLGVGAYNE. The CDR3, in full, reads CASSLGVGAYNEQFF. V gene TRBV7-2 combines with J gene TRBJ2-1, with a tentative D call TRBD1 (6 bases). Coverage ceases 3 residues before the CDR3 finishes, and the germline J gene fills in the end. Trimming stripped 1 base from V and 4 bases from J, with 11 bases between. Germline-derived CDR1 and CDR2 are SGHTA and FQGNSA. The CDR3 length is 15 residues. The whole variable domain, remainder taken from reference TRBV7-2 and TRBJ2-1, is GAGVSQSPSNKVTEKGKDVELRCDPISGHTALYWYRQSLGQGLEFLIYFQGNSAPDKSGLPSDRFSAERTGGSVSTLTIQRTQQEDSAVYLCASSLGVGAYNEQFFGPGTRLTVL.

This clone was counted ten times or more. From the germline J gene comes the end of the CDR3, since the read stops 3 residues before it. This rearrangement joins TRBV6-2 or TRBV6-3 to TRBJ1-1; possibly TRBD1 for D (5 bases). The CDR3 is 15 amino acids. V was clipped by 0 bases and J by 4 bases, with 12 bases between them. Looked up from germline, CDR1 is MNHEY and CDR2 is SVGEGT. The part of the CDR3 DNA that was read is TGTGCCAGCAGTTACTCGATGCAGGGAGGCACTGAA. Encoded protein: CASSYSMQGGTE. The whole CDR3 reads CASSYSMQGGTEAFF.

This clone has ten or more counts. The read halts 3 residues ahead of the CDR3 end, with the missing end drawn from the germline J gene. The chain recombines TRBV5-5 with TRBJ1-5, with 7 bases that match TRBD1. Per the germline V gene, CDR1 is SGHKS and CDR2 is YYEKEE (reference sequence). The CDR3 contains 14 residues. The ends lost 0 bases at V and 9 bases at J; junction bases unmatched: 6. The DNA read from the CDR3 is TGTGCCAGCAGCTTGGGGGGGACAGCCGGGCCC. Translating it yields CASSLGGTAGP. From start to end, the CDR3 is CASSLGGTAGPQHF.

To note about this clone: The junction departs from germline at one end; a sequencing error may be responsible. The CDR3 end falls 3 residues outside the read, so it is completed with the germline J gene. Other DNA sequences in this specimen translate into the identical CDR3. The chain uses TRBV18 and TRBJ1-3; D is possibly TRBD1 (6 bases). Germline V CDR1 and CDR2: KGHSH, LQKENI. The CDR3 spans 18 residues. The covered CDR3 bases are TGTGCCAGCTCACCTAAAACCGGGGACATAGCCTTTGGAAACACG. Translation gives CASSPKTGDIAFGNT. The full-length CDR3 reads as CASSPKTGDIAFGNTIYF.

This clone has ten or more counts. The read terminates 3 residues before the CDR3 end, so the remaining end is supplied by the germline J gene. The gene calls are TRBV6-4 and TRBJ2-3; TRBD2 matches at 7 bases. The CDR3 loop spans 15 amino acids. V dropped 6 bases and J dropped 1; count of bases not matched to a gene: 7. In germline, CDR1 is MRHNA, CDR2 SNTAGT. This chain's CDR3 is CASSPTSGGTDTQYF. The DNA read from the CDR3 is TGTGCCAGCAGCCCCACGAGCGGGGGCACAGATACG.

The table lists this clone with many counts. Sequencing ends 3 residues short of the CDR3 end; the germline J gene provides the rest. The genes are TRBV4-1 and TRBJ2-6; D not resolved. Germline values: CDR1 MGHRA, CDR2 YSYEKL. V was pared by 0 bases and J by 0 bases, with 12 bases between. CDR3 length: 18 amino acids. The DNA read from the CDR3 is TGCGCCAGCAGCCAAGACCAGTCAGTAACCTCTGGGGCCAACGTC. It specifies CASSQDQSVTSGANV. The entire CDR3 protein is CASSQDQSVTSGANVLTF.

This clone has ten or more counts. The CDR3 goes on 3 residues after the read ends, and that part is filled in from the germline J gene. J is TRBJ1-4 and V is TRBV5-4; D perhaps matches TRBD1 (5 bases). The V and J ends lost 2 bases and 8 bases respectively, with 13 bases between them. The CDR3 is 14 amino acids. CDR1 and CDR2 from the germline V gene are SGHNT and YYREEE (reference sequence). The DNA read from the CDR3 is TGTGCCAGCAGCTTTCAGGGATCTCCAGAAAAA. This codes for CASSFQGSPEK. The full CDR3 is CASSFQGSPEKLFF.

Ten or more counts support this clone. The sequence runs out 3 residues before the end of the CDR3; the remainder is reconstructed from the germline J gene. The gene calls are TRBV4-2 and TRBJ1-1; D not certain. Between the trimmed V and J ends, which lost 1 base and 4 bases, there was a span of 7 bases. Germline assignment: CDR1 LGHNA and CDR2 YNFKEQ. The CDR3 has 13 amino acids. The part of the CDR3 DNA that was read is TGTGCCAGCAGCCAAGGGCAGGTCACTGAA. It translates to CASSQGQVTE. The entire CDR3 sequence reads CASSQGQVTEAFF.

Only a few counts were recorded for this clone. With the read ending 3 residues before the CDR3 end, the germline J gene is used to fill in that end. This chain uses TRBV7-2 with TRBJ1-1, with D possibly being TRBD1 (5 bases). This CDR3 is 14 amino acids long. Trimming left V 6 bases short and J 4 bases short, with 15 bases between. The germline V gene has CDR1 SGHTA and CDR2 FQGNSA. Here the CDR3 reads CASRPSRGTTEAFF. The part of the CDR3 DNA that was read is TGTGCCAGCAGACCTAGCCGGGGGACCACTGAA.

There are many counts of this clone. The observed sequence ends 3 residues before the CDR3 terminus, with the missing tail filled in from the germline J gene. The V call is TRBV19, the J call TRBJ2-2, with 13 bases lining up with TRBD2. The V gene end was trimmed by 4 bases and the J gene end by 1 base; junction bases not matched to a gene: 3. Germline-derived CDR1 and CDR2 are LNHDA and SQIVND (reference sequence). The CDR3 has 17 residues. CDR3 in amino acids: CASSKGLAGRNTGELFF. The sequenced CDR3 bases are TGTGCCAGTAGTAAGGGACTAGCGGGAAGGAACACCGGGGAG.

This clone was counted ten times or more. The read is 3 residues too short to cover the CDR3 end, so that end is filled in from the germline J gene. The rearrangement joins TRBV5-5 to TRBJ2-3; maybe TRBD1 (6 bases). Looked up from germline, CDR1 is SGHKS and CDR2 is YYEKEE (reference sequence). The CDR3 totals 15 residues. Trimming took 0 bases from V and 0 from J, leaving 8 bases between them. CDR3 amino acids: CASSLGQASTDTQYF. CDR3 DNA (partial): TGTGCCAGCAGCTTGGGACAGGCTAGCACAGATACG.

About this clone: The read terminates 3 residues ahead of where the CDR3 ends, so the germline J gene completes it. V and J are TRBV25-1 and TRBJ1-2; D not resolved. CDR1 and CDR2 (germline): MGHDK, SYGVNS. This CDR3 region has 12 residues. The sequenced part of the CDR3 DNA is TGTGCCAGCAGTGAGACATTTGGTAGC. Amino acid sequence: CASSETFGS. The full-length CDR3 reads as CASSETFGSYTF.

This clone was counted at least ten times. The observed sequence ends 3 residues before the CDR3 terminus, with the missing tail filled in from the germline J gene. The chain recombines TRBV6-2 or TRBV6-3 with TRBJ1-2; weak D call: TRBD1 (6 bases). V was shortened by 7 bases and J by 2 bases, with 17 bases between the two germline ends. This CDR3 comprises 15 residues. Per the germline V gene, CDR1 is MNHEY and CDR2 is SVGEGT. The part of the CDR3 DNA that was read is TGTGCCAGCAATACACTGGACAGTCAAAACTATGGC. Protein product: CASNTLDSQNYG. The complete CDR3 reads CASNTLDSQNYGYTF.

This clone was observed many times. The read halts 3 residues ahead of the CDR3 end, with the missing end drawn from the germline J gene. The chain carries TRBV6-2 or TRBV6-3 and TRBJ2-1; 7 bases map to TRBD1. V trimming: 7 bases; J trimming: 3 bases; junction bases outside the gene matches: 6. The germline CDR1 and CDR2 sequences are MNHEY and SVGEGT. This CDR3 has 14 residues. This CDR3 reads CASTETGDYNEQFF. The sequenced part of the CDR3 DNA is TGTGCCAGCACGGAAACAGGGGACTACAATGAG.

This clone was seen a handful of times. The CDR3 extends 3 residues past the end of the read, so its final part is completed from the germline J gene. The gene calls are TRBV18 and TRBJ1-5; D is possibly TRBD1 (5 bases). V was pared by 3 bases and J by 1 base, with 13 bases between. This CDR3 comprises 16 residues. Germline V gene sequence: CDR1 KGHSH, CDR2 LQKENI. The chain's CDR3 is CASSPDEQESNQPQHF. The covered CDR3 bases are TGTGCCAGCTCACCCGACGAACAGGAAAGCAATCAGCCC.